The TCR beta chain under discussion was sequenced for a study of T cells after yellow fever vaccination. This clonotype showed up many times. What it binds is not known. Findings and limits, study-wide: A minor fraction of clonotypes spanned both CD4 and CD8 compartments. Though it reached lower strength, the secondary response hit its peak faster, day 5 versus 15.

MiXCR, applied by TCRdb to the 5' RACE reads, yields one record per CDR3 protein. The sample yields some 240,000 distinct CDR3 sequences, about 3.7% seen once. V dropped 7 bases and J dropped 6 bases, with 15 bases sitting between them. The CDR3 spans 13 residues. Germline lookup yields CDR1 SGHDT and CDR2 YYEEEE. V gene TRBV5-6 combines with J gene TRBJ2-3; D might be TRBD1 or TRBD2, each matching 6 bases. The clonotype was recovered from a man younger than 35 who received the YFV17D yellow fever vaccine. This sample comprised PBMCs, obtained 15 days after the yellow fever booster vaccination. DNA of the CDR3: TGTGCCAGCGGATTCTCGGGGGCGGATACGCAGTATTTT. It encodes CASGFSGADTQYF.